These T cell receptor beta chains were read from a single sample in a study of blood T cell repertoires in COVID-19. This table comes from immunoSEQ multiplex PCR, and its TCRdb copy is limited to in-frame clones, with some not included. This table holds hundreds of thousands of clones, roughly 84% found once. Specimen: peripheral blood. The receptors derive from an elderly woman with active or convalescent COVID-19. CDR3s include the opening cysteine and the closing phenylalanine or tryptophan. A D gene is named only where the DNA matches it firmly. Clone size, where shown, is once, few, many, or a class for clones that have expanded.

V	size	J	length	D	CDR3	DNA
TRBV4-2	-	TRBJ2-1	17	TRBD2	CASSLIGASGSHHEQFF	TGTGCCAGCAGCCTCATCGGGGCTAGCGGGAGTCACCATGAGCAGTTCTTC
TRBV27	-	TRBJ1-5	16	-	CASSLRSTGPNQPQHF	TGTGCCAGCAGTTTACGAAGCACAGGGCCCAATCAGCCCCAGCATTTT
TRBV10-3	-	TRBJ1-3	14	TRBD1	CAIRQGVYGNTIYF	TGTGCCATCCGACAGGGGGTGTATGGAAACACCATATATTTT
TRBV15	-	TRBJ1-1	16	TRBD1	CATSPRPKGQVNEAFF	TGTGCCACCAGTCCGCGTCCAAAGGGACAGGTAAATGAAGCTTTCTTT
TRBV6-1	-	TRBJ1-5	13	-	CASSERRGQPQHF	TGTGCCAGCAGTGAAAGAAGAGGGCAGCCCCAGCATTTT
TRBV4-3	-	TRBJ1-6	20	-	CASSQVPGRSVGSYNSPLHF	TGCGCCAGCAGCCAAGTCCCAGGGAGGTCGGTGGGGTCCTATAATTCACCCCTCCACTTT
TRBV6-5	few	TRBJ1-2	14	TRBD1	CASSYTTGGRGYTF	TGTGCCAGCAGTTACACTACAGGGGGGAGAGGCTACACCTTC
TRBV11-2	-	TRBJ2-2	15	TRBD2	CASNRGTKSSGELFF	TGTGCCAGCAACCGCGGGACTAAAAGCAGCGGGGAGCTGTTTTTT
TRBV12-3/TRBV12-4	-	TRBJ2-1	11	-	CASRRQGRQFF	TGTGCCAGCAGACGGCAGGGGAGGCAGTTCTTC
TRBV5-1	-	TRBJ2-7	14	TRBD2	CASSLDGTSGEQYF	TGCGCCAGCAGCTTGGATGGGACTAGCGGGGAGCAGTACTTC
TRBV6-4	-	TRBJ2-7	16	-	CASQGGVGQVNYEQYF	TGTGCCAGCCAAGGTGGGGTGGGGCAGGTCAACTACGAGCAGTACTTC
TRBV20-1	once	TRBJ2-1	16	TRBD2	CSASMWTSGNYNEQFF	TGCAGTGCTAGTATGTGGACTAGCGGGAACTACAATGAGCAGTTCTTC
TRBV5-6	few	TRBJ2-3	15	-	CASSLGRGHTDTQYF	TGTGCCAGCAGCTTAGGGCGGGGGCACACAGATACGCAGTATTTT
TRBV2	-	TRBJ1-2	14	-	CASRVDSAYYGYTF	TGTGCCAGTCGAGTGGACAGTGCGTACTATGGCTACACCTTC
TRBV11-1	-	TRBJ2-7	15	-	CASSLAVNLDSEQYF	TGTGCCAGCAGCTTAGCCGTCAACCTTGACTCCGAGCAGTACTTC
TRBV18	-	TRBJ2-2	15	-	CASSPKAGNTGELFF	TGTGCCAGCTCACCAAAGGCAGGGAACACCGGGGAGCTGTTTTTT
TRBV18	-	TRBJ1-6	17	-	CASSRTALSSYNSPLHF	TGTGCCAGCTCAAGGACTGCCCTTAGCTCCTATAATTCACCCCTCCACTTT
TRBV4-2	-	TRBJ1-6	17	-	CASSQGEGSSYNSPLHF	TGTGCCAGCAGCCAAGGGGAGGGGAGCTCCTATAATTCACCCCTCCACTTT
TRBV4-2	-	TRBJ2-1	16	-	CASSQDGRGAYNEQFF	TGTGCCAGCAGCCAAGATGGTCGGGGAGCCTACAATGAGCAGTTCTTC
TRBV15	-	TRBJ2-1	12	-	CATSRGRGEQFF	TGTGCCACCAGCAGAGGCCGAGGAGAGCAGTTCTTC